The clone carrying this T cell receptor beta chain turned up a few times. These data belong to a study of blood T cell repertoires in COVID-19. The V and J ends lost 0 bases and 4 bases respectively, with 16 bases between them. From germline, CDR1 is SEHNR and CDR2 FQNEAQ (reference sequence). This CDR3 comprises 17 residues. Assay: immunoSEQ multiplex PCR; the TCRdb copy retains only in-frame clones and omits some. The sample contains roughly 190,000 clones, around 83% of which appear only once. Source material: peripheral blood. The receptor comes from a woman aged 80 or over in a cohort sampled during active or convalescent COVID-19. The chain combines TRBV7-9 with TRBJ2-1; a weak D match, TRBD2 (6 bases). CDR3: CASSLAGGNLGYNEQFF. For the CDR3, the DNA is TGTGCCAGCAGCTTAGCGGGGGGAAACTTGGGGTACAATGAGCAGTTCTTC.